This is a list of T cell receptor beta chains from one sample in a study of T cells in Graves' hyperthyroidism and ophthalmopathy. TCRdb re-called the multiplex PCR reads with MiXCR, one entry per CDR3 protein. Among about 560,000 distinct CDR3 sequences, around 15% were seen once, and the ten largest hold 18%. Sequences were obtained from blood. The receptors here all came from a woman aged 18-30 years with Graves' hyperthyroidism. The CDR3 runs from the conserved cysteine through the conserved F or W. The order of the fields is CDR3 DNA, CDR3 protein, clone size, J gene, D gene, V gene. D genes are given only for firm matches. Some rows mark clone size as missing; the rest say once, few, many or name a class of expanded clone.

TGTGCCCTAGGACCGAGACACCCACTCAATTCACCCCTCCACTTT	CALGPRHPLNSPLHF	NA	TRBJ1-6	NA	TRBV7-3
TGTGCCAGCAGCTTCGTCGAGGTCTCCTACGAGCAGTACTTC	CASSFVEVSYEQYF	few	TRBJ2-7	NA	TRBV7-9
TGCAGTGCTAGTTTCGGAAACAATGAGCAGTTCTTC	CSASFGNNEQFF	many	TRBJ2-1	NA	TRBV20-1
TGCAGCGTTGGCGGGGCCATCTCCTACGAGCAGTACTTC	CSVGGAISYEQYF	NA	TRBJ2-7	NA	TRBV29-1
TGTGCCAGCAGTTTTTATGCGAATGCCGATAATTCACCCCTCCACTTT	CASSFYANADNSPLHF	many	TRBJ1-6	NA	TRBV28
TGTGCCAGCAGTTCCTCACGGACGGTCGAGACCCAGTACTTC	CASSSSRTVETQYF	many	TRBJ2-5	NA	TRBV27
TGTGCCAGCAGCGTTCAGGCCTCCACCTACGAGCAGTACTTC	CASSVQASTYEQYF	NA	TRBJ2-7	NA	TRBV9
TGTGCCAGCAATTCAGGGGGCTCTAATTCACCCCTCCACTTT	CASNSGGSNSPLHF	few	TRBJ1-6	TRBD1	TRBV2
TGCAGTGCCCCCGGGGTTTCCAAAAACATTCAGTACTTC	CSAPGVSKNIQYF	NA	TRBJ2-4	NA	TRBV20-1
TGCGCCAGCAGCTTGGTTCGGGAGGGCCGTTACGAGCAGTACTTC	CASSLVREGRYEQYF	many	TRBJ2-7	TRBD2	TRBV5-1
TGTGCCAGCAGCTCAGGAAAAGAGACCCAGTACTTC	CASSSGKETQYF	NA	TRBJ2-5	NA	TRBV7-2
TGTGCCAGCAGCCCAAGACAGGGGTATCAGCCCCAGCATTTT	CASSPRQGYQPQHF	NA	TRBJ1-5	TRBD1	TRBV3-1